The 30 T cell receptor beta chains below were found in one sample sequenced in a study of OX40 agonist ivuxolimab in advanced cancers. Here immunoSEQ multiplex PCR was the method, and the copy in TCRdb shows in-frame clones only, minus some. The sample has 80,000 or so clones; 85% are singletons. The specimen was CD4+ or CD8+ T cells sorted from blood, collected in a trial of the OX40 agonist ivuxolimab. These receptors were taken from an adult with an advanced solid tumor such as melanoma, head and neck, liver or kidney cancer.

The chain has TRBV15 and TRBJ1-2, with D possibly matching TRBD1 (5 bases). The germline gives CDR1 LNHNV, CDR2 YYDKDF (reference sequence). The CDR3 is 13 residues long. The V and J ends lost 3 bases and 5 bases respectively, with 10 bases between them. The CDR3, as DNA: TGTGCCACCAGCAGGGGGACGGTGTATGGCTACACCTTC. Protein: CATSRGTVYGYTF.

This clone showed up just once. The CDR3 reads CASSIGSGANTGELFF. The DNA of the CDR3 is TGTGCCAGTAGTATAGGGTCAGGGGCGAACACCGGGGAGCTGTTTTTT. This chain joins TRBV19 and TRBJ2-2, with D perhaps TRBD1 (6 bases). This CDR3 contains 16 residues. Trimming removed 1 base from V and 0 bases from J, with 9 bases in between. CDR1 is LNHDA and CDR2 is SQIVND in the germline V gene (reference sequence).

The chain links TRBV7-2 to TRBJ1-5; TRBD1 is a possible D gene (5 bases). Germline CDR1 is SGHTA and CDR2 is FQGNSA. Trimming shortened V by 5 bases and J by 0 bases, and 8 bases separated the two germline ends. This CDR3 is 14 amino acids long. This CDR3 is CASSLGDSNQPQHF. The CDR3 DNA sequence: TGTGCCAGCAGCCTGGGGGATAGCAATCAGCCCCAGCATTTT.

The chain uses TRBV7-3 and TRBJ2-3; 11 positions match TRBD2. Germline CDR1 reads SGHTA; CDR2 reads FQGTGA. Unmatched junction bases numbered 5, after V lost 1 base and J lost 5 bases. CDR3 length: 16 residues. The CDR3 sequence is CASSLNSGGALDTQYF. CDR3 DNA sequence: TGTGCCAGCAGCTTAAATAGCGGGGGGGCCTTAGATACGCAGTATTTT.

This clone was seen more than once but under ten times. The rearrangement links TRBV6-1 to TRBJ1-6, with TRBD1 as a possible D gene (6 bases). CDR1 MNHNS and CDR2 SASEGT come from the germline V gene. The CDR3 contains 13 residues. The V gene lost 7 bases and the J gene lost 5 bases, with 9 bases spanning the gap. The CDR3 region has the DNA TGTGCCAGCATTTGGACAGATAATTCACCCCTCCACTTT. It codes for CASIWTDNSPLHF.

The V gene is TRBV4-1, the J gene TRBJ1-1, with 12 bases matching TRBD1. J was trimmed by 1 base and V by 4 bases; bases with no gene match: 4. CDR1 is MGHRA and CDR2 is YSYEKL in the germline V gene. CDR3 size: 16 residues. The CDR3 DNA reads TGCGCCAGCAGCCCTGGGACAGGGGGCGAGAACACTGAAGCTTTCTTT. Residues: CASSPGTGGENTEAFF.

The chain is built from TRBV18 and TRBJ2-5, with 9 bases that match TRBD2. V lost 1 base to trimming and J lost 4 bases; unmatched junction nucleotides: 10. This CDR3 region has 17 residues. Germline assignment: CDR1 KGHSH and CDR2 LQKENI. The CDR3 DNA reads as TGTGCCAGCTCACCACAGACTAGCGGCCCTGGCGTAGAGACCCAGTACTTC. Translation gives CASSPQTSGPGVETQYF.

This chain joins TRBV7-3 and TRBJ2-2; D not resolved. The V and J ends lost 5 bases and 1 base respectively, with 11 bases between them. The CDR3 runs to 15 residues. Germline loops: CDR1 SGHTA, CDR2 FQGTGA. As DNA, the CDR3 is TGTGCCAGCAGCCCCCTCTTAGGGAACACCGGGGAGCTGTTTTTT. The encoded protein is CASSPLLGNTGELFF.

This clone was found a few times. This chain links TRBV5-1 with TRBJ1-1; D is uncertain. V was pared by 0 bases and J by 3 bases, with 3 bases between. The CDR3 consists of 12 residues. Germline V gene lookup returns CDR1 SGHRS and CDR2 YFSETQ. CDR3 coding DNA: TGCGCCAGCAGCTTGGCAGACACTGAAGCTTTCTTT. This codes for CASSLADTEAFF.

The chain uses TRBV2 and TRBJ1-5; D gene unclear. Trimming left V 6 bases short and J 4 bases short, with 10 bases between. The CDR3 runs 13 residues. The V gene's germline CDR1 is SNHLY and CDR2 FYNNEI. This CDR3 is CASRDSGNQPQHF. In nucleotides, the CDR3 is TGTGCCAGCAGGGACTCGGGGAATCAGCCCCAGCATTTT. Full variable domain (outside the CDR3, taken from reference TRBV2 and TRBJ1-5): EPEVTQTPSHQVTQMGQEVILRCVPISNHLYFYWYRQILGQKVEFLVSFYNNEISEKSEIFDDQFSVERPDGSNFTLKIRSTKLEDSAMYFCASRDSGNQPQHFGDGTRLSIL.

The genes are TRBV9 and TRBJ2-1, with TRBD2 matching over 11 bases. This CDR3 region has 19 residues. With V trimmed by 0 bases and J by 7 bases, 15 bases remained unmatched. Per germline, CDR1 SGDLS and CDR2 YYNGEE. For the CDR3, the DNA is TGTGCCAGCAGCGTAGCGTCTAGCGGGGGGTCCTCCAAAGAGAATGAGCAGTTCTTC. This gives the protein CASSVASSGGSSKENEQFF.

The rearrangement links TRBV5-4 to TRBJ2-3, with 11 positions matching TRBD2. In germline, CDR1 is SGHNT, CDR2 YYREEE (reference sequence). V lost 2 bases and J lost 9; bases outside the gene matches: 5. This CDR3 is 14 amino acids long. For the CDR3, the DNA is TGTGCCAGCAGCTTTAGCGGGGGGGCGCGAACGCAGTATTTT. Translation: CASSFSGGARTQYF.

The chain uses TRBV6-5 and TRBJ1-6, with 8 bases matching TRBD1. The CDR3 is 14 residues long. Trimming took 5 bases from V and 10 from J; bases not matched to a gene: 7. CDR1 MNHEY and CDR2 SVGAGI come from the germline V gene. CDR3 nucleotides: TGTGCCAGCAGTCAGACAGGGGTACGCTCACCCCTCCACTTT. Translated: CASSQTGVRSPLHF.

The chain couples TRBV5-8 to TRBJ2-7; the match to TRBD2 covers 9 bases. Losses at the gene ends were 4 bases for V and 5 bases for J; bases not matched to a gene: 4. CDR1 and CDR2 (germline): SGHTS, YDEGEE. This CDR3 is built from 13 residues. The chain's CDR3 is CASSSSGSHEQYF. The CDR3, as DNA: TGTGCCAGCAGCAGTAGCGGGAGCCACGAGCAGTACTTC.

The chain recombines TRBV4-1 with TRBJ2-5; 8 bases match TRBD1. Losses at the gene ends were 5 bases for V and 4 bases for J; bases not matched to a gene: 12. Looked up from germline, CDR1 is MGHRA and CDR2 is YSYEKL. CDR3 length: 16 residues. The CDR3 here is CASSYRGTRGRETQYF. CDR3 DNA sequence: TGCGCCAGCAGCTACAGGGGGACCCGAGGACGAGAGACCCAGTACTTC.

CDR3 amino acids: CASSLEGAYNEQFF. CDR3 nucleotide sequence: TGCGCCAGCAGCTTGGAAGGGGCCTACAATGAGCAGTTCTTC. The J gene is TRBJ2-1, the V gene TRBV5-1; a weak D match, TRBD1 (5 bases). This CDR3 region has 14 residues. From germline, CDR1 is SGHRS and CDR2 YFSETQ. The V and J ends lost 0 bases and 2 bases respectively, with 6 bases between them.

The V call is TRBV28, the J call TRBJ2-4, with 9 nucleotides matching TRBD1. Germline V gene data show CDR1 as MDHEN and CDR2 as SYDVKM. The CDR3 is made up of 16 amino acids. With 5 bases clipped from V and 2 bases from J, the junction kept 7 bases outside the gene matches. CDR3 DNA sequence: TGTGCCAGCAGTCGACAGGGACAGGGTTCCAAAAACATTCAGTACTTC. It encodes CASSRQGQGSKNIQYF.

V is TRBV7-3 and J is TRBJ1-1, with TRBD1 identical over 7 bases. CDR1 is SGHTA and CDR2 is FQGTGA in the germline V gene. The CDR3 runs 13 residues. After removal of 4 bases from V and 3 bases from J, the junction contained 2 bases not matched to a gene. The CDR3 bases are TGTGCCAGCAGCTCCCAGGGGGACACTGAAGCTTTCTTT. Amino acids: CASSSQGDTEAFF.

V gene TRBV5-1 combines with J gene TRBJ2-1, with D possibly matching TRBD2 (6 bases). V lost 2 bases and J 0 bases, leaving 9 bases between the germline ends. The CDR3 length is 15 residues. The germline V gene has CDR1 SGHRS and CDR2 YFSETQ. The CDR3 spells CASSFPGSSYNEQFF. As DNA, the CDR3 is TGCGCCAGCAGCTTCCCCGGGAGCTCCTACAATGAGCAGTTCTTC.

Note on this clone: One end of the junction fails to match germline, which may point to a read error. The chain has TRBV5-3 and TRBJ1-5; TRBD1 might be the D (5 bases). TRBV5-3 counts as an open reading frame of uncertain function. The CDR3 consists of 13 residues. CDR3 sequence reads: CASSLGLDQPQHF. The CDR3 DNA reads TGTGCCAGCAGCTTGGGACTCGATCAGCCCCAGCATTTT.

V and J are TRBV7-2 and TRBJ2-3; no reliable D call. The V end was cut by 1 base, the J end by 8 bases, with 13 bases between. Germline V gene sequence: CDR1 SGHTA, CDR2 FQGNSA. The CDR3 spans 14 residues. This chain's CDR3 is CASSLGGSVGTQYF. The CDR3 region has the DNA TGTGCCAGCAGCTTAGGAGGCAGCGTGGGTACGCAGTATTTT.

J is TRBJ2-7 and V is TRBV6-5; D remains unclear. CDR1 is MNHEY and CDR2 is SVGAGI in the germline V gene. Trimming shortened V by 1 base and J by 0 bases, and 10 bases separated the two germline ends. The CDR3 is 15 amino acids. The CDR3 loop is CASSYLSQLSYEQYF. CDR3 DNA: TGTGCCAGCAGTTACTTGTCACAGCTCTCCTACGAGCAGTACTTC.

This clone was found a few times. The chain uses TRBV9 and TRBJ1-1, with no clear D. Germline V CDR1 and CDR2: SGDLS, YYNGEE. V was clipped by 2 bases and J by 2 bases, with 7 bases between them. This CDR3 contains 13 residues. CDR3 in amino acids: CASSVSLNTEAFF. In nucleotides, the CDR3 is TGTGCCAGCAGCGTTAGTTTAAACACTGAAGCTTTCTTT.

In this sample, this clone turned up a few times. The rearrangement links TRBV7-9 to TRBJ2-7, with D possibly matching TRBD2 (5 bases). This CDR3 region has 12 residues. CDR1 and CDR2 from the germline V gene are SEHNR and FQNEAQ (reference sequence). V was clipped by 8 bases and J by 7 bases, with 15 bases between them. DNA of the CDR3: TGTGCCAGCCAACGGGATAATGGAGAGCAGTACTTC. Protein sequence: CASQRDNGEQYF.

The chain recombines TRBV27 with TRBJ2-1, with 16 nucleotides matching TRBD2. CDR3 length equals 18 residues. Trimming cost V 4 bases and J 1 base; bases outside gene matches: 4. Germline V gene data show CDR1 as MNHEY and CDR2 as SMNVEV (reference sequence). The CDR3 loop is CASSSPGLAGGSYNEQFF. DNA for the CDR3: TGTGCCAGCAGTTCACCGGGACTAGCGGGAGGGTCCTACAATGAGCAGTTCTTC.

The V and J genes are TRBV11-1 and TRBJ2-3, with D uncertain. Per the germline V gene, CDR1 is SGHAT and CDR2 is FQDESV (reference sequence). Trimming shortened V by 5 bases and J by 4 bases, and 7 bases separated the two germline ends. The CDR3 runs to 12 residues. In DNA, the CDR3 is TGTGCCAGCAGCCCGAGATCAGATACGCAGTATTTT. As protein: CASSPRSDTQYF.

This chain connects TRBV27 to TRBJ2-3; D is unclear. Germline V CDR1 and CDR2: MNHEY, SMNVEV (reference sequence). The CDR3 runs 13 residues. Between the trimmed V and J ends, which lost 3 bases and 4 bases, there was a span of 8 bases. The CDR3 loop is CASSLQIADTQYF. CDR3 in DNA: TGTGCCAGCAGTTTGCAAATTGCAGATACGCAGTATTTT.

This chain joins TRBV25-1 and TRBJ2-2; D could derive from TRBD1 or TRBD2 (6 bases each). CDR3 size: 13 residues. Between the trimmed V and J ends, which lost 6 bases and 4 bases, there was a span of 9 bases. The V gene's germline CDR1 is MGHDK and CDR2 SYGVNS. CDR3 loop: CASRGGSTGELFF. CDR3 DNA: TGTGCCAGCAGGGGGGGCAGCACCGGGGAGCTGTTTTTT.

This chain connects TRBV6-1 to TRBJ2-3; 12 nucleotides match TRBD2. This CDR3 spans 13 amino acids. J gave up 5 bases and V 11 bases, and 5 bases lay outside the gene matches. From germline, CDR1 is MNHNS and CDR2 SASEGT. The chain's CDR3 is CAGGLAGLDTQYF. CDR3 DNA: TGTGCCGGGGGACTAGCGGGTTTAGATACGCAGTATTTT.

This chain joins TRBV6-5 and TRBJ1-3, with 7 nucleotides matching TRBD1. With V trimmed by 2 bases and J by 9 bases, 7 bases remained unmatched. This CDR3 has 14 amino acids. CDR1 is MNHEY and CDR2 is SVGAGI in the germline V gene. The DNA for the CDR3 is TGTGCCAGCAGTTACCTCCGGGACAGCCGCACCATATATTTT. Translation gives CASSYLRDSRTIYF.